The 16 T cell receptor beta chains in this list originate from one sample, sequenced in a study of response to subunit inactivated influenza vaccine. From the RT-PCR reads, TCRdb called clonotypes with MiXCR, one entry per CDR3 protein. The sample yields some 520,000 distinct CDR3 sequences, approximately 15% seen once. This sample comprised CD4+ T cells sorted from PBMCs, obtained roughly 24 months after vaccination. Receptors originate from a man aged 50 to 75 who received an inactivated influenza vaccine.

V is TRBV4-2 and J is TRBJ1-1; D is possibly TRBD1 (5 bases). Trimming cost V 4 bases and J 0 bases, with 21 bases left between them. Per the germline V gene, CDR1 is LGHNA and CDR2 is YNFKEQ. CDR3 length: 18 amino acids. CDR3: CASSLGGGVRIMNTEAFF. In DNA, the CDR3 is TGTGCCAGCAGCCTGGGAGGAGGGGTACGCATAATGAACACTGAAGCTTTCTTT.

This chain connects TRBV4-3 to TRBJ2-2, with TRBD1 matching 8 bases. Germline loops: CDR1 LGHNA, CDR2 YSLEER. The CDR3 extends over 16 amino acids. V trimming: 4 bases; J trimming: 7 bases; junction bases outside the gene matches: 11. Here the CDR3 reads CASSRGQGGTGGELFF. The CDR3 bases are TGCGCCAGCAGCCGTGGACAGGGTGGAACGGGCGGGGAGCTGTTTTTT.

This clonotype showed up just a few times. The chain joins TRBV5-6 to TRBJ2-7, with D maybe TRBD2 (7 bases). The CDR3 has 19 residues. V was trimmed by 4 bases and J by 5 bases, leaving 31 bases between them. Looked up from germline, CDR1 is SGHDT and CDR2 is YYEEEE. CDR3 in DNA: TGTGCCAGCAGCCTGAGGGGGGTGTGGTCCCGGGACTACCAAGACGAGCAGTACTTC. This translates into CASSLRGVWSRDYQDEQYF. The full variable domain, in which reference TRBV5-6 and TRBJ2-7 provide the parts outside the CDR3, is DAGVTQSPTHLIKTRGQQVTLRCSPKSGHDTVSWYQQALGQGPQFIFQYYEEEERQRGNFPDRFSGHQFPNYSSELNVNALLLGDSALYLCASSLRGVWSRDYQDEQYFGPGTRLTVT.

A note on this clonotype: Compared with germline, one end of the junction differs, possibly owing to a read error. V and J are TRBV5-1 and TRBJ1-1; 9 bases map to TRBD1. CDR1 is SGHRS, CDR2 YFSETQ, per germline. This CDR3 comprises 13 residues. In DNA, the CDR3 is TGCCCCAGCAGCCTGAGGGGACAGGGTGAAGCTTTCTTT. This sequence encodes CPSSLRGQGEAFF.

The chain combines TRBV28 with TRBJ2-6; maybe TRBD2 (6 bases). Germline values: CDR1 MDHEN, CDR2 SYDVKM. The CDR3 runs to 13 residues. V gave up 9 bases and J gave up 2 bases, with 8 bases separating them. The CDR3 reads CASGGAGANVLTF. DNA for the CDR3: TGTGCCAGTGGAGGGGCTGGGGCCAACGTCCTGACTTTC.

This clonotype was found a few times. V usage is TRBV6-2 or TRBV6-3 and J usage is TRBJ2-2; TRBD1 or TRBD2 may be the D gene (6 bases each). The CDR3 loop spans 18 amino acids. Trimming shortened V by 5 bases and J by 6 bases, and 25 bases separated the two germline ends. Germline assignment: CDR1 MNHEY and CDR2 SVGEGT. CDR3 protein: CASSRTRFTRGRSGELFF. The CDR3 region has the DNA TGTGCCAGCAGTAGAACCCGATTTACGAGGGGGAGGTCCGGGGAGCTGTTTTTT.

J is TRBJ2-7 and V is TRBV13, with TRBD1 matching over 8 bases. The germline V gene has CDR1 PRHDT and CDR2 FYEKMQ (reference sequence). The CDR3 loop spans 13 amino acids. The J segment lost 6 bases and the V segment lost 5 bases, leaving 6 bases of the junction unmatched. The CDR3 region is CASSVRGLFEQYF. The DNA for the CDR3 is TGTGCCAGCAGCGTCAGGGGGCTCTTCGAGCAGTACTTC.

In regard to this clonotype: A read error may explain this, as a much larger clone is one base away. In DNA form, the CDR3 reads TGTGCCAGCAGTGTCGACACTGAAGCTTTCTTT. Translation: CASSVDTEAFF. This chain joins TRBV2 and TRBJ1-1; D is uncertain. The CDR3 sequence is 11 residues long. Germline V gene sequence: CDR1 SNHLY, CDR2 FYNNEI. Trimming took 4 bases from V and 3 from J, leaving 3 bases between them.

This clonotype is a singleton in its sample. This CDR3 is missing its conserved last phenylalanine or tryptophan, likely due to a read error. The chain employs TRBV20-1 and TRBJ1-1; possibly TRBD1 for D (5 bases). CDR1 and CDR2 (germline): DFQATT, SNEGSKA (reference sequence). The V end lost 6 bases, the J end lost 3 bases, and 17 bases lay between the germline ends. The CDR3 length is 14 residues. This CDR3 reads CSAPLGGSDTEAFL. In DNA, the CDR3 is TGCAGTGCCCCCCTTGGGGGGAGCGACACTGAAGCTTTCCTT.

CDR3 loop: CASRLNRRSGTEAFF. For the CDR3, the DNA is TGTGCCAGCAGATTAAACAGGCGCTCGGGCACTGAAGCTTTCTTT. The V gene is TRBV12-3 or TRBV12-4, the J gene TRBJ1-1, with TRBD1 as a possible D gene (5 bases). The CDR3 consists of 15 residues. V was trimmed by 6 bases and J by 4 bases, leaving 18 bases between them.

This clonotype turned up a few times. CDR3: CASSHDRGVSPLHF. The CDR3 bases are TGCGCCAGCAGCCACGACAGGGGCGTTTCACCCCTCCACTTT. V usage is TRBV4-3 and J usage is TRBJ1-6; TRBD1 matches at 8 bases. Trimming at V came to 3 bases and at J to 9 bases, leaving 4 bases not matched to a gene. This CDR3 has 14 residues. Germline CDR1 LGHNA, CDR2 YSLEER.

This clonotype has only a few counts. V is TRBV7-8 and J is TRBJ1-5; TRBD1 aligns across 10 bases. CDR3 length: 16 residues. CDR1 is SGHVS and CDR2 is FQNEAQ in the germline V gene. With 4 bases clipped from V and 1 base from J, the junction kept 4 bases outside the gene matches. Written as DNA, the CDR3 is TGTGCCAGCAGCTCAGCGGGACAGGGGAGCAATCAGCCCCAGCATTTT. Its translation: CASSSAGQGSNQPQHF.

The rearrangement joins TRBV20-1 to TRBJ2-5; 11 bases are shared with TRBD1. CDR3 length: 13 residues. Trimming at V came to 6 bases and at J to 4 bases, leaving 4 bases not matched to a gene. Per the germline V gene, CDR1 is DFQATT and CDR2 is SNEGSKA (reference sequence). The CDR3: CSAQGQGVETQYF. As DNA, the CDR3 is TGCAGTGCGCAGGGACAGGGGGTAGAGACCCAGTACTTC.

This clonotype has at least ten counts. The rearrangement links TRBV12-3 or TRBV12-4 to TRBJ1-6; perhaps TRBD1 as D (6 bases). The V and J ends lost 6 bases and 3 bases respectively, with 15 bases between them. The CDR3 totals 16 residues. The CDR3 DNA is TGTGCCAGCAGGTACGCACAGGGCTTCTATAATTCACCCCTCCACTTT. Its translation is CASRYAQGFYNSPLHF.

The chain employs TRBV7-9 and TRBJ1-4; D gene uncertain. CDR1 and CDR2 (germline): SEHNR, FQNEAQ (reference sequence). The CDR3 has 15 residues. V lost 0 bases to trimming and J lost 5 bases, with 10 bases between them. CDR3 protein: CASSLALDGNEKLFF. CDR3 in DNA: TGTGCCAGCAGCTTAGCCCTCGACGGAAATGAAAAACTGTTTTTT.

The chain joins TRBV4-3 to TRBJ2-1, with TRBD1 as a possible D gene (5 bases). CDR3 length: 13 residues. Trimming took 0 bases from V and 10 from J, leaving 10 bases between them. Germline V gives CDR1 LGHNA, CDR2 YSLEER. In DNA, the CDR3 is TGCGCCAGCAGCCAAGAACAGGACACCGAGCAGTTCTTC. Its protein product is CASSQEQDTEQFF.